Shown below are 14 T cell receptor beta chains from a single sample sequenced in a study of CD8 T cells in ankylosing spondylitis. General observations from the study: Seemingly characteristic of ankylosing spondylitis blood was a TCR beta motif consisting of fewer than 10 highly homologous variants.

These TCRs' antigens remain unknown. TCRdb re-called the 5' RACE reads with MiXCR, one entry per CDR3 protein. Among about 480,000 distinct CDR3 sequences listed, 17% were seen once. Material: blood, either unsorted or a sorted T cell fraction (not recorded which). The receptors derive from a male donor with ankylosing spondylitis.

This clonotype was counted between two and nine times. This chain joins TRBV20-1 and TRBJ2-7; 9 positions agree with TRBD2. The CDR3 is 14 amino acids. The germline V gene encodes CDR1 DFQATT and CDR2 SNEGSKA (reference sequence). V gave up 5 bases and J gave up 7 bases; unmatched junction bases: 12. CDR3 nucleotides: TGCAGTGCTTCTTTAGCGGGAGCCCCCCGGGAGCAGTACTTC. It codes for CSASLAGAPREQYF.

This clonotype was found a few times. The chain employs TRBV6-1 and TRBJ2-7; TRBD2 aligns across 9 bases. The CDR3 is 15 amino acids. J gave up 2 bases and V 6 bases, and 8 bases lay outside the gene matches. Germline CDR1 and CDR2: MNHNS and SASEGT. In DNA form, the CDR3 reads TGTGCCAGCAGCAGTGGACTAGCGAGGACCTACGAGCAGTACTTC. This sequence encodes CASSSGLARTYEQYF.

This clonotype was counted a few times. The chain employs TRBV20-1 and TRBJ2-3; D perhaps matches TRBD2 (5 bases). The CDR3 sequence is 15 residues long. CDR1 and CDR2 (germline): DFQATT, SNEGSKA (reference sequence). Trimming left V 5 bases short and J 2 bases short, with 17 bases between. The CDR3 loop reads CSAGDSVRLTDTQYF. DNA of the CDR3: TGCAGTGCTGGTGATAGCGTGAGACTCACAGATACGCAGTATTTT.

This clonotype came up a few times. The chain is built from TRBV3-1 and TRBJ2-7; no clear D gene. V was pared by 1 base and J by 0 bases, with 4 bases between. This CDR3 is built from 13 residues. In germline, CDR1 is LGHDT, CDR2 YNNKEL (reference sequence). CDR3 sequence (DNA): TGTGCCAGCAGCCAAGGGGTCTCCTACGAGCAGTACTTC. Its translation: CASSQGVSYEQYF.

The chain joins TRBV4-1 to TRBJ1-2, with unresolved D. Between the trimmed V and J ends, which lost 0 bases and 4 bases, there was a span of 9 bases. CDR3 length: 14 amino acids. Per germline, CDR1 MGHRA and CDR2 YSYEKL. The CDR3 here is CASSQDPGIYGYTF. CDR3 nucleotides: TGCGCCAGCAGCCAAGACCCGGGGATCTATGGCTACACCTTC.

The chain carries TRBV20-1 and TRBJ2-7; a possible D gene is TRBD1 (6 bases). There are 15 residues in the CDR3. V was clipped by 2 bases and J by 5 bases, with 19 bases between them. Germline V gene data show CDR1 as DFQATT and CDR2 as SNEGSKA (reference sequence). For the CDR3, the DNA is TGCAGTGCTAGACCGTCTAACACAGGGTATAACGAGCAGTACTTC. Its translation: CSARPSNTGYNEQYF.

The V gene is TRBV30, the J gene TRBJ2-3, with 7 bases identical to TRBD2. This CDR3 is built from 14 residues. Germline assignment: CDR1 GTSNPN and CDR2 SVGIG (reference sequence). The J segment lost 0 bases and the V segment lost 4 bases, leaving 4 bases of the junction unmatched. CDR3 sequence: CAWTSGTSTDTQYF. The DNA of the CDR3 is TGTGCCTGGACCAGCGGGACCAGCACAGATACGCAGTATTTT.

This clonotype appeared a few times. J is TRBJ1-5 and V is TRBV7-8; 10 bases are a match to TRBD1. V trimming: 6 bases; J trimming: 2 bases; junction bases outside the gene matches: 7. The CDR3 sequence is 16 residues long. Per the germline V gene, CDR1 is SGHVS and CDR2 is FQNEAQ. The CDR3 loop reads CASSPGQGLGNQPQHF. The CDR3 DNA follows: TGTGCCAGCAGTCCGGGACAGGGGCTTGGCAATCAGCCCCAGCATTTT.

V and J are TRBV4-1 and TRBJ2-1; perhaps TRBD2 as D (5 bases). Per germline, CDR1 MGHRA and CDR2 YSYEKL. The CDR3 totals 17 residues. V dropped 3 bases and J dropped 6 bases, with 21 bases sitting between them. The CDR3 DNA sequence: TGCGCCAGCAGCCAGGGCCGCGCGGGCGGACGGGGCAATGAGCAGTTCTTC. Protein sequence: CASSQGRAGGRGNEQFF.

At least ten counts were recorded for this clonotype. The V and J genes are TRBV24-1 and TRBJ1-2; D may be TRBD1 (6 bases). Germline V gene lookup returns CDR1 KGHDR and CDR2 SFDVKD. The CDR3 consists of 13 residues. V shed 5 bases and J shed 0 bases, with 6 bases lying between them. CDR3 protein: CATSAGANYGYTF. The CDR3 DNA sequence: TGTGCCACCAGTGCAGGGGCTAACTATGGCTACACCTTC.

The sample holds a few counts of this clonotype. The rearrangement joins TRBV27 to TRBJ2-3; 12 bases line up with TRBD2. This CDR3 is 15 amino acids long. In germline, CDR1 is MNHEY, CDR2 SMNVEV (reference sequence). Unmatched junction bases numbered 5, after V lost 6 bases and J lost 4 bases. The CDR3 protein is CASRELAGGADTQYF. In DNA form, the CDR3 reads TGTGCCAGCAGGGAACTAGCGGGAGGTGCAGATACGCAGTATTTT.

The sample holds a few counts of this clonotype. The rearrangement uses TRBV20-1 and TRBJ2-1; D remains unclear. Germline loops: CDR1 DFQATT, CDR2 SNEGSKA (reference sequence). Trimming stripped 6 bases from V and 14 bases from J, with 23 bases between. The CDR3 is 13 residues long. CDR3 coding DNA: TGCAGTGCGAATCCTCGGACCGGTCCTAGGGAGTTCTTC. It yields the protein CSANPRTGPREFF.

V usage is TRBV5-1 and J usage is TRBJ2-7; no firm D call. The CDR3 has 12 residues. Germline V gives CDR1 SGHRS, CDR2 YFSETQ. Trimming pared 2 bases from V and 6 bases from J, leaving 9 bases between. CDR3 sequence reads: CASSLEVGEQYF. The CDR3 bases are TGCGCCAGCAGCTTAGAGGTTGGCGAGCAGTACTTC. Together with reference TRBV5-1 and TRBJ2-7, the CDR3 gives the full variable domain: KAGVTQTPRYLIKTRGQQVTLSCSPISGHRSVSWYQQTPGQGLQFLFEYFSETQRNKGNFPGRFSGRQFSNSRSEMNVSTLELGDSALYLCASSLEVGEQYFGPGTRLTVT.

The J gene is TRBJ2-1, the V gene TRBV20-1; D might be TRBD1 (5 bases). The CDR3 runs to 15 residues. Trimming took 5 bases from V and 1 from J, leaving 15 bases between them. Germline CDR1 DFQATT, CDR2 SNEGSKA (reference sequence). The DNA of the CDR3 is TGCAGTGCTCTACAGACAGCCCGATCCTACAATGAGCAGTTCTTC. Encoded protein: CSALQTARSYNEQFF.